The clone carrying this TCR beta chain has a handful of counts. This record belongs to a study of spatial heterogeneity in lung cancer. Via MiXCR, TCRdb re-called the 5' RACE reads, giving one row per CDR3 protein. The sample lists around 45,000 distinct CDR3 sequences, 22% occurring once. Germline-derived CDR1 and CDR2 are SNHLY and FYNNEI. The CDR3 runs to 17 residues. The V and J ends lost 6 bases and 5 bases, in that order; junction bases with no gene match: 17. As to time point: blood at routine non-recurrence follow-up after resection. The material sequenced was PBMCs, taken at follow-up. This rearrangement joins TRBV2 to TRBJ2-5, with 8 bases identical to TRBD2. The clonotype originates from a female donor with early-stage non-small cell lung cancer. The CDR3 coding sequence is TGTGCCAGCAGGGGTCCCGTAGCGGGGTACCGAAGGGAGACCCAGTACTTC. Translated: CASRGPVAGYRRETQYF.